The rows below give T cell receptor beta chains drawn from one sample of a study of identical twins. TCRdb recomputed calls from the 5' RACE reads with MiXCR, one row per CDR3 protein. The sample records some 260,000 distinct CDR3 sequences, more than 13% being singletons. The sequenced material came from memory (CD45RO+) T cells sorted from blood. The receptor set was obtained from a young woman in good health. Each CDR3 is given with its conserved first and last residue. Fields, in order: D gene, J gene, V gene, clone size, CDR3 protein, CDR3 DNA. The D gene is left open where the match is weak. Not every row has a clone size; where given, it reads once, few, many or a size class.

d_gene: -
j_gene: TRBJ1-1
v_gene: TRBV20-1
abundance: few
CDR3aa: CSARDGGLSTEAFF
CDR3nt: TGCAGTGCTAGAGATGGGGGGCTGAGCACTGAAGCTTTCTTT

d_gene: -
j_gene: TRBJ2-7
v_gene: TRBV7-3
abundance: -
CDR3aa: CASKGGPESYEQYF
CDR3nt: TGTGCCAGCAAGGGGGGTCCGGAGAGCTACGAGCAGTACTTC

d_gene: TRBD2
j_gene: TRBJ2-7
v_gene: TRBV12-3/TRBV12-4
abundance: many
CDR3aa: CASRWTSGEQYF
CDR3nt: TGTGCCAGCAGGTGGACTAGCGGAGAGCAGTACTTC

d_gene: TRBD1
j_gene: TRBJ1-1
v_gene: TRBV10-3
abundance: -
CDR3aa: CAITSGTGGTEAFF
CDR3nt: TGTGCCATTACCTCCGGGACAGGGGGCACTGAAGCTTTCTTT

d_gene: TRBD2
j_gene: TRBJ2-3
v_gene: TRBV20-1
abundance: -
CDR3aa: CSARGGSGGTDTQYF
CDR3nt: TGCAGTGCTAGAGGTGGTAGCGGGGGCACAGATACGCAGTATTTT

d_gene: -
j_gene: TRBJ2-2
v_gene: TRBV5-1
abundance: -
CDR3aa: CASSSTGSNTGELFF
CDR3nt: TGCGCCAGCAGCTCGACAGGATCGAACACCGGGGAGCTGTTTTTT

d_gene: TRBD2
j_gene: TRBJ2-2
v_gene: TRBV3-1
abundance: -
CDR3aa: CASSYLAGGAGELFF
CDR3nt: TGTGCCAGCAGCTACCTAGCGGGAGGTGCCGGGGAGCTGTTTTTT

d_gene: -
j_gene: TRBJ1-2
v_gene: TRBV7-9
abundance: many
CDR3aa: CASSLAGTGRGYTF
CDR3nt: TGTGCCAGCAGCTTAGCGGGGACGGGTCGAGGCTACACCTTC

d_gene: TRBD1
j_gene: TRBJ2-7
v_gene: TRBV20-1
abundance: few
CDR3aa: CSAGQGGSSEQYF
CDR3nt: TGCAGTGCTGGACAGGGTGGGTCGAGTGAGCAGTACTTC

d_gene: TRBD2
j_gene: TRBJ2-1
v_gene: TRBV6-2/TRBV6-3
abundance: -
CDR3aa: CASSTPGTRDNEQFF
CDR3nt: TGTGCCAGCAGTACTCCCGGGACTAGGGACAATGAGCAGTTCTTC

d_gene: -
j_gene: TRBJ1-1
v_gene: TRBV28
abundance: few
CDR3aa: CASRGMDTEAFF
CDR3nt: TGTGCCAGCAGAGGGATGGACACTGAAGCTTTCTTT

d_gene: -
j_gene: TRBJ2-3
v_gene: TRBV20-1
abundance: -
CDR3aa: CSARVFGGMGAADTQYF
CDR3nt: TGCAGTGCTAGAGTATTCGGAGGGATGGGGGCAGCAGATACGCAGTATTTT

d_gene: TRBD2
j_gene: TRBJ2-4
v_gene: TRBV5-1
abundance: -
CDR3aa: CASSSGLAGGPLLAKNIQYF
CDR3nt: TGCGCCAGCAGCTCGGGACTAGCGGGAGGGCCCTTACTAGCCAAAAACATTCAGTACTTC

d_gene: TRBD1
j_gene: TRBJ2-7
v_gene: TRBV12-5
abundance: -
CDR3aa: CASGFDRGSYEQYF
CDR3nt: TGTGCTAGTGGTTTCGACAGGGGATCCTACGAGCAGTACTTC

d_gene: TRBD2
j_gene: TRBJ2-1
v_gene: TRBV20-1
abundance: -
CDR3aa: CSARELAGGLSEQFF
CDR3nt: TGCAGTGCTAGAGAACTAGCGGGGGGGCTTAGTGAGCAGTTCTTC

d_gene: TRBD1
j_gene: TRBJ2-7
v_gene: TRBV5-1
abundance: -
CDR3aa: CASGGTGIDEQYF
CDR3nt: TGCGCCAGTGGGGGGACAGGGATAGACGAGCAGTACTTC

d_gene: -
j_gene: TRBJ2-7
v_gene: TRBV5-1
abundance: -
CDR3aa: CASSLDSYYEQYF
CDR3nt: TGCGCCAGCAGCTTGGACAGCTACTACGAGCAGTACTTC

d_gene: TRBD2
j_gene: TRBJ2-1
v_gene: TRBV7-9
abundance: few
CDR3aa: CASTISSLAGGNEQFF
CDR3nt: TGTGCCAGCACTATTAGTAGCCTAGCGGGGGGAAATGAGCAGTTCTTC

d_gene: -
j_gene: TRBJ1-1
v_gene: TRBV6-5
abundance: -
CDR3aa: CASSYMGRGTEAFF
CDR3nt: TGTGCCAGCAGTTACATGGGGCGAGGGACTGAAGCTTTCTTT

d_gene: -
j_gene: TRBJ1-2
v_gene: TRBV9
abundance: few
CDR3aa: CASSVARPGQLPLGYTF
CDR3nt: TGTGCCAGCAGCGTCGCCAGACCTGGACAGCTGCCTCTTGGCTACACCTTC

d_gene: -
j_gene: TRBJ2-1
v_gene: TRBV5-1
abundance: -
CDR3aa: CASSPVSEGLNNEQFF
CDR3nt: TGCGCCAGCAGCCCCGTCTCGGAGGGCCTCAACAATGAGCAGTTCTTC

d_gene: TRBD1
j_gene: TRBJ1-1
v_gene: TRBV7-9
abundance: few
CDR3aa: CASIERQGSFADTEAFF
CDR3nt: TGTGCCAGCATCGAACGACAGGGCTCCTTTGCGGACACTGAAGCTTTCTTT

d_gene: TRBD1
j_gene: TRBJ1-2
v_gene: TRBV5-1
abundance: few
CDR3aa: CASSEDRGYSGYTF
CDR3nt: TGCGCCAGCAGCGAAGACAGGGGCTATAGCGGCTACACCTTC

d_gene: -
j_gene: TRBJ1-1
v_gene: TRBV20-1
abundance: many
CDR3aa: CSAVTGTGNTEAFF
CDR3nt: TGCAGTGCTGTCACCGGGACGGGGAACACTGAAGCTTTCTTT

d_gene: -
j_gene: TRBJ2-5
v_gene: TRBV12-3/TRBV12-4
abundance: few
CDR3aa: CASSPIANPSQYF
CDR3nt: TGTGCCAGCAGCCCAATAGCTAATCCGTCCCAGTACTTC

d_gene: -
j_gene: TRBJ2-1
v_gene: TRBV12-3/TRBV12-4
abundance: -
CDR3aa: CASRPQMSSYNEQFF
CDR3nt: TGTGCCAGCAGGCCCCAGATGAGCTCCTACAATGAGCAGTTCTTC

d_gene: -
j_gene: TRBJ2-1
v_gene: TRBV28
abundance: many
CDR3aa: CASSSASARSTMGGYNEQFF
CDR3nt: TGTGCCAGCAGTTCGGCCTCCGCCCGGTCCACAATGGGTGGGTACAATGAGCAGTTCTTC

d_gene: TRBD1
j_gene: TRBJ1-2
v_gene: TRBV5-1
abundance: -
CDR3aa: CASSRPDRGNGYTF
CDR3nt: TGCGCCAGCAGCCGCCCGGACAGGGGTAATGGCTACACCTTC

d_gene: TRBD1
j_gene: TRBJ2-7
v_gene: TRBV7-3
abundance: few
CDR3aa: CASGSGGSYEQYF
CDR3nt: TGTGCCAGCGGCTCAGGGGGCTCCTACGAGCAGTACTTC

d_gene: TRBD2
j_gene: TRBJ2-2
v_gene: TRBV19
abundance: -
CDR3aa: CASSRALSGTSNGELFF
CDR3nt: TGTGCCAGTAGTAGAGCCCTTTCTGGGACTAGCAACGGGGAGCTGTTTTTT

d_gene: -
j_gene: TRBJ2-5
v_gene: TRBV29-1
abundance: -
CDR3aa: CSHLAGPETQYF
CDR3nt: TGCAGTCACTTGGCCGGGCCAGAGACCCAGTACTTC

d_gene: -
j_gene: TRBJ1-1
v_gene: TRBV12-3/TRBV12-4
abundance: many
CDR3aa: CASSPTGPNTEAFF
CDR3nt: TGTGCCAGCAGCCCGACAGGACCCAACACTGAAGCTTTCTTT

d_gene: TRBD1
j_gene: TRBJ1-5
v_gene: TRBV15
abundance: few
CDR3aa: CATSRYRDSDQPQHF
CDR3nt: TGTGCCACCAGCAGATACCGGGACAGCGATCAGCCCCAGCATTTT

d_gene: TRBD2
j_gene: TRBJ2-1
v_gene: TRBV6-1
abundance: -
CDR3aa: CASSEPRLAVTYNEQFF
CDR3nt: TGTGCCAGCAGTGAACCGAGACTAGCGGTCACCTACAATGAGCAGTTCTTC

d_gene: -
j_gene: TRBJ1-2
v_gene: TRBV3-1
abundance: few
CDR3aa: CASSQWDGGYTF
CDR3nt: TGTGCCAGCAGCCAGTGGGACGGCGGCTACACCTTC

d_gene: -
j_gene: TRBJ1-1
v_gene: TRBV7-3
abundance: -
CDR3aa: CASSAGGVEAFF
CDR3nt: TGTGCCAGCAGCGCCGGGGGGGTTGAAGCTTTCTTT

d_gene: -
j_gene: TRBJ2-1
v_gene: TRBV14
abundance: once
CDR3aa: CASSRSRGGGAYNEQFF
CDR3nt: TGTGCCAGCAGCAGATCGCGCGGCGGAGGCGCCTACAATGAGCAGTTCTTC

d_gene: -
j_gene: TRBJ1-2
v_gene: TRBV27
abundance: few
CDR3aa: CASSRLGLGYGYTF
CDR3nt: TGTGCCAGCAGCAGACTAGGGCTCGGCTATGGCTACACCTTC

d_gene: TRBD1
j_gene: TRBJ2-3
v_gene: TRBV5-1
abundance: -
CDR3aa: CASRPQQGRPQDTQYF
CDR3nt: TGCGCCAGCAGACCTCAACAGGGGCGCCCTCAAGATACGCAGTATTTT

d_gene: TRBD2
j_gene: TRBJ2-7
v_gene: TRBV9
abundance: -
CDR3aa: CASSVAGLAGFYEQYF
CDR3nt: TGTGCCAGCAGCGTAGCCGGACTAGCGGGATTCTACGAGCAGTACTTC

d_gene: -
j_gene: TRBJ2-4
v_gene: TRBV6-2/TRBV6-3
abundance: -
CDR3aa: CASSYDGHESPYF
CDR3nt: TGTGCCAGCAGTTACGATGGACACGAGAGTCCGTACTTC

d_gene: -
j_gene: TRBJ1-4
v_gene: TRBV10-3
abundance: -
CDR3aa: CAITCLVVTNEKLFF
CDR3nt: TGTGCCATCACTTGCTTGGTGGTGACTAATGAAAAACTGTTTTTT

d_gene: -
j_gene: TRBJ2-1
v_gene: TRBV5-5
abundance: -
CDR3aa: CATSKRDEQFF
CDR3nt: TGTGCCACCTCAAAGCGGGATGAGCAGTTCTTC

d_gene: -
j_gene: TRBJ1-6
v_gene: TRBV5-6
abundance: -
CDR3aa: CASSAGSYNSPLHF
CDR3nt: TGTGCCAGCAGCGCGGGTAGCTATAATTCACCCCTCCACTTT

d_gene: -
j_gene: TRBJ2-6
v_gene: TRBV29-1
abundance: many
CDR3aa: CSVSGKISGANVLTF
CDR3nt: TGCAGCGTTTCAGGCAAAATCTCTGGGGCCAACGTCCTGACTTTC

d_gene: -
j_gene: TRBJ2-7
v_gene: TRBV14
abundance: many
CDR3aa: CASSQNIGTASYEQYF
CDR3nt: TGTGCCAGCAGCCAGAACATTGGGACGGCTTCCTACGAGCAGTACTTC

d_gene: TRBD2
j_gene: TRBJ2-3
v_gene: TRBV10-2
abundance: -
CDR3aa: CASSGGGKPYF
CDR3nt: TGCGCCAGCAGCGGCGGGGGAAAGCCGTATTTT

d_gene: -
j_gene: TRBJ1-1
v_gene: TRBV30
abundance: many
CDR3aa: CAWGTTGTEAFF
CDR3nt: TGTGCCTGGGGAACTACAGGCACTGAAGCTTTCTTT

d_gene: -
j_gene: TRBJ2-1
v_gene: TRBV6-1
abundance: -
CDR3aa: CASRTAGSYNEQFF
CDR3nt: TGTGCCAGCAGAACCGCAGGGTCCTACAATGAGCAGTTCTTC

d_gene: TRBD2
j_gene: TRBJ2-1
v_gene: TRBV29-1
abundance: few
CDR3aa: CSVKGRESYNEQFF
CDR3nt: TGCAGCGTAAAGGGGCGGGAGTCCTACAATGAGCAGTTCTTC

d_gene: -
j_gene: TRBJ1-4
v_gene: TRBV10-3
abundance: few
CDR3aa: CAISQYTNEKLFF
CDR3nt: TGTGCCATCAGCCAATATACTAATGAAAAACTGTTTTTT